A single T cell receptor (beta chain) is shown here with its context. What this receptor recognizes is not known. The record has no base qualities; no much larger clone is one base away. The germline V gene specifies MGHRA as CDR1 and YSYEKL as CDR2. V drops 1 base and J drops 9 bases, leaving 19 bases in between. Including the terminal cysteine and phenylalanine, the CDR3 comprises 16 residues. The read is trimmed to its CDR3 DNA, 48 bases read in frame from base 1. The cohort was made up of approximately 670 healthy bone marrow donors. All cohort members were sampled while nominally healthy, although unrecorded immune exposures were likely present. The donor tested CMV seronegative, placing the donor among the 300 to 400 seronegative members of the cohort. A peripheral blood sample was collected from each donor, and TCR beta sequencing was performed on peripheral blood mononuclear cells. Genomic DNA extraction from the blood cell samples was performed with the Qiagen DNeasy Blood Extraction Kit.

The data are from a study of cytomegalovirus exposure and HLA in healthy donors (dated by TCRdb to 2016 to 2017). Notes on the research overall: An earlier analysis of roughly 500 of the donors reported roughly 300 Gb of sequence data and around 120 million unique TCR beta sequences from 150 million to 200 million T cells. The study used immunosequencing to profile the T cell repertoires of under 700 subjects and linked those repertoires to cytomegalovirus serostatus. Across some 400 genotyped donors of the cohort, an average of approximately 220,000 unique TCR beta nucleotide sequences per donor were sequenced, and 15% to 20% of those sequences were non-productive. An early release that covered about 640 HLA-typed donors contained about 290 gigabases of sequencing data and around 80 million unique TCR sequences. Besides the first cohort of approximately 710 subjects, a separate validation cohort made up of over 100 different subjects was used. To study patterns of TCR occurrence, a later analysis re-analyzed previously published TCR beta repertoires from under 750 donors and added high-resolution HLA genotyping. Every discovery cohort repertoire had been produced on one sequencing platform. Donor age, sex, ethnicity and CMV serostatus were compiled alongside the repertoire data. Roughly five DR-DQ haplotypes were handled as single units for association and clustering, since linkage in the cohort was strong. The number of donors typed differed by locus, with 629-630 for A, B, C, DRB1 and DQB1, around 500 for DQA1, under 610 for DPA1, and some 470 for DPB1. The aim of the study was to test whether cataloging public T cell receptors could identify signatures of past pathogen exposure. The genetic ancestry cluster associated with self-reported Caucasian donors included about four fifths of the approximately 430 genotyped donors. HLA typing covered class I and class II loci at four-digit resolution. The later analysis used no new phenotypic data to find candidate immune exposures, relying instead on TCR beta sequences and their occurrence across donors. To decide whether each TCR beta V gene segment behaved as functional or pseudogenic, an earlier analysis of some 600 of the donors relied on high-throughput TCR beta sequencing. A later genetic analysis took genome-wide SNP genotypes for about 65% of the roughly 670 donors and used that subset as a discovery cohort. The study combined high-throughput TCR immunosequencing, statistical association of individual TCRs with disease status, and machine learning to predict cytomegalovirus infection status.

What the authors observed across the whole study: In both the original and validation cohorts, the classifier was reported to diagnose cytomegalovirus status with high specificity and sensitivity. A further reported finding was that TCR beta sequences accurately predicted the HLA-A and HLA-B alleles for most subjects in the first cohort. In a later genetic analysis, fewer N-insertions in productive TCRs were reported among donors in an Asian-associated ancestry cluster than the 666-donor mean. The authors suggested that the approach could potentially be extended to other disease states and immunological phenotypes. According to a later analysis, TCR association rates differed among HLA loci, with DRB1 alleles showing the most associated TCRs and HLA-C alleles showing the fewest. In vitro tests confirmed that three of the cytomegalovirus-associated TCR beta chains recognize cytomegalovirus antigens. Because HLA typing was missing for some donors at each locus, association tests included only the typed subset. In the study, around 160 TCR beta chains were listed as associated with cytomegalovirus. Only TCR beta chains were sequenced in this cohort, and the absence of alpha or paired-chain data limited detectable features. Broadly in line with IMGT annotations, most TCR beta V segments showed up in productive rearrangements about 87% or about 30% of the time in an earlier analysis of 587 of the donors. When HLA alleles, especially DR and DQ, strongly co-occurred, attributing TCR associations to individual alleles was difficult. The earlier analysis of a few hundred of the donors excluded roughly 17 rarely observed V segments, including chromosome 9 orphons, because counts were too low. Correlated functional status among segregating V segments might be attributable to linkage disequilibrium, but an unknown experimental factor could not be ruled out. The presence/absence analyses assumed that sequencing depth was roughly uniform across donors, and that assumption may not be true. A cluster of highly shared sequence variants was judged likely to be a technical artifact of the sequencing pipeline. Most TCR sequences were observed very rarely across donors, whereas some public TCRs were present in many individuals. In a later analysis, over 15,000 TCR beta sequences were associated with specific HLA alleles at a false discovery rate of 0.05. V-gene and J-gene trimming of TCR beta chains was associated with a missense DCLRE1C variant in a later genetic analysis, and the association was replicated in an independent cohort. In a later analysis, HLA-associated TCR beta chains showed more clonal expansion and lower generation probabilities than non-associated chains that were equally common. Several of the top co-occurrence clusters appeared to be linked to parvovirus B19, influenza, CMV and Epstein-Barr virus, according to a later analysis. Some IMGT-functional V segments, including TRBV6-2 and TRBV6-3, could not be told apart with the 87-base-pair reads, so those segments were excluded. Immune exposure information for the cohort was limited to CMV serostatus. According to a later analysis, most CMV-associated TCR beta chains appeared to be HLA-restricted, and the HLA associations seemed to be driven largely by CMV exposure.

The library was built by means of the immunoSEQ multiplex PCR assay. For the multiplex PCR, a mixture combining 60 forward primers for TCR Vbeta segments and 13 reverse primers for TCR Jbeta segments was used. The CDR3 region of rearranged TCR beta genes was amplified from genomic DNA with a multiplex PCR assay. On the Illumina HiSeq System, the amplified TCR beta libraries were sequenced as 87-base-pair reads. From the authors' description of their analysis: Across the 500 to 750 repertoires, a later analysis counted 60 million to 90 million unique TCR beta chains, about 10 million of which were shared by at least two donors. Raw reads were error-corrected and collapsed into unique sequences by a nearest-neighbor algorithm in which closely related sequences were merged to remove PCR and sequencing errors. V, D and J gene segments were assigned by aligning CDR3 sequences to IMGT reference sequences. For a sequence to be retained, at least a six-nucleotide match to both a V gene segment and a J gene segment was required. Rearrangements were called productive when the CDR3 lacked stop codons and stayed in frame with V and J; all others were non-productive. CDR3 was defined according to IMGT convention as the region running from the second conserved V-encoded cysteine to the conserved J-encoded phenylalanine. The earlier analysis of about 610 of the donors excluded any sequence lacking an unambiguous match to a single V gene segment. In an earlier analysis of 500 to 750 of the donors, V segments were called functional above 56.7% productive rearrangements and were called segregating when the between-donor standard deviation exceeded 5%. A statistical classification framework was built to diagnose cytomegalovirus status from the catalog of TCR beta chain sequences. V and J gene assignment, in a later analysis, came from comparing TCR nucleotide sequences with IMGT/GENE-DB human TR gene sequences. Using the TCRdist pipeline, a later analysis assigned CDR3 sequences along with most-parsimonious VDJ recombination scenarios. A later analysis defined each TCR beta chain by its CDR3 amino acid sequence plus V-gene family, and excluded reads lacking a unique V-gene family. In a later analysis, 450 to 600 highly shared, low-generation-probability nucleotide sequences were removed to address suspected cross-contamination and a sequencing artifact. A later analysis calculated a clonal expansion index for each public chain from normalized within-repertoire ranks of inferred template counts. In a later analysis, generation probabilities were computed with a VDJ recombination model fitted to out-of-frame rearrangements, and the resulting probabilities were checked against IGoR. Hypergeometric tests were used in a later analysis to score TCR-TCR, TCR-HLA and TCR-CMV co-occurrence, with a repertoire-size bias correction applied to the TCR pairs. False discovery rates were estimated in a later analysis by permuting HLA or CMV assignments 20 times. In a later analysis, co-occurring TCRs were grouped using DBSCAN, and TCRdist sequence similarity was added for clustering within HLA-allele-positive subsets. Repertoires with fewer than 30,000 or more than 120,000 public chains were left out of co-occurrence clustering, as were four to six repertoires with anomalous nucleotide sharing. TCRdb stores this immuneACCESS table with in-frame sequences only. Part of the clones is absent; in the studies checked, under half of the shortfall reflects unresolved V genes, and no reason is known for the rest. The DNA gave D and trimming, while V, J and clone size come from that table. The sample records around 300,000 clones, 70% to 90% of which are singletons. The ten largest clones represent roughly 2% of the sample.

This sequence was found in a woman aged 18-30 years in good health and CMV-seronegative. The sequenced sample consisted of PBMCs. The sequence links TRBV4-1 to TRBJ2-1; perhaps TRBD1 is the D gene, with 6 bases matching. The sequenced DNA is TGCGCCAGCAGCCAAGGGGCAGGGGTCTTAATGACTGAGCAGTTCTTC. Translated, it reads CASSQGAGVLMTEQFF.